Listed below are T cell receptor beta chains from one sample, sequenced in a study of cytomegalovirus exposure and HLA in healthy donors. Method: immunoSEQ multiplex PCR; TCRdb's copy keeps in-frame clones and lacks some. The profile shows around 75,000 clones, about 82% of them singletons. The sample was PBMCs. The receptors were sampled from a man aged 25 to 40 in good health and CMV-seronegative. Both conserved end residues are part of each CDR3. Each record gives: CDR3 length, D gene, V gene, clone size, J gene, CDR3 protein, CDR3 DNA. A D gene is named only where the DNA matches it firmly. The size entry is marked missing in some rows and otherwise reads once, few, many or a size class.

len: 17
d_gene: -
v_gene: TRBV7-9
abundance: -
j_gene: TRBJ2-5
CDR3aa: CASRPKKTGRLRETQYF
CDR3nt: TGTGCCAGCAGGCCTAAGAAGACAGGGAGGCTCCGGGAGACCCAGTACTTC

len: 14
d_gene: TRBD1
v_gene: TRBV19
abundance: -
j_gene: TRBJ1-2
CDR3aa: CASSLRTGQYGYTF
CDR3nt: TGTGCCAGTAGTCTGCGAACGGGACAGTATGGCTACACCTTC

len: 16
d_gene: -
v_gene: TRBV18
abundance: -
j_gene: TRBJ2-2
CDR3aa: CASSRKLQGNTGELFF
CDR3nt: TGTGCCAGCTCACGAAAATTACAGGGGAACACCGGGGAGCTGTTTTTT

len: 14
d_gene: -
v_gene: TRBV7-3
abundance: -
j_gene: TRBJ2-3
CDR3aa: CASTQGRSTDTQYF
CDR3nt: TGTGCCAGCACCCAGGGGCGGAGCACAGATACGCAGTATTTT

len: 12
d_gene: -
v_gene: TRBV9
abundance: -
j_gene: TRBJ2-1
CDR3aa: CASSVGENEQFF
CDR3nt: TGTGCCAGCAGCGTAGGGGAGAATGAGCAGTTCTTC

len: 14
d_gene: -
v_gene: TRBV10-2
abundance: -
j_gene: TRBJ1-3
CDR3aa: CASSEKGLRDTIYF
CDR3nt: TGCGCCAGCAGTGAGAAGGGGTTAAGAGACACCATATATTTT

len: 15
d_gene: TRBD2
v_gene: TRBV9
abundance: -
j_gene: TRBJ2-2
CDR3aa: CASSAGGRAAGELFF
CDR3nt: TGTGCCAGCAGTGCAGGCGGGAGGGCAGCCGGGGAGCTGTTTTTT

len: 15
d_gene: TRBD2
v_gene: TRBV15
abundance: -
j_gene: TRBJ2-2
CDR3aa: CATSRVVRGGGELFF
CDR3nt: TGTGCCACCAGCAGAGTCGTACGGGGGGGCGGGGAGCTGTTTTTT

len: 15
d_gene: TRBD1
v_gene: TRBV7-6
abundance: once
j_gene: TRBJ1-5
CDR3aa: CASGQGVFSNQPQHF
CDR3nt: TGTGCCAGCGGACAGGGGGTATTTAGCAATCAGCCCCAGCATTTT

len: 15
d_gene: -
v_gene: TRBV4-3
abundance: -
j_gene: TRBJ1-2
CDR3aa: CASSQQRTGSYGYTF
CDR3nt: TGCGCCAGCAGTCAACAAAGGACGGGAAGCTATGGCTACACCTTC

len: 15
d_gene: -
v_gene: TRBV2
abundance: -
j_gene: TRBJ2-7
CDR3aa: CASSEGLTGSYEQYF
CDR3nt: TGTGCCAGCAGTGAAGGACTTACAGGGAGCTACGAGCAGTACTTC

len: 13
d_gene: -
v_gene: TRBV7-3
abundance: -
j_gene: TRBJ2-7
CDR3aa: CASSLSPGYEQYF
CDR3nt: TGTGCCAGCAGCTTAAGTCCGGGTTACGAGCAGTACTTC

len: 18
d_gene: -
v_gene: TRBV6-1
abundance: -
j_gene: TRBJ2-3
CDR3aa: CASSEALLDFRATDTQYF
CDR3nt: TGTGCCAGCAGTGAAGCCCTTCTCGACTTTAGAGCCACAGATACGCAGTATTTT

len: 11
d_gene: -
v_gene: TRBV14
abundance: -
j_gene: TRBJ2-5
CDR3aa: CASSHSSAQYF
CDR3nt: TGTGCCAGCAGCCATTCCTCAGCCCAGTACTTC

len: 13
d_gene: TRBD1
v_gene: TRBV7-2
abundance: -
j_gene: TRBJ2-5
CDR3aa: CASDTGGGETQYF
CDR3nt: TGTGCCAGCGACACAGGGGGCGGGGAGACCCAGTACTTC

len: 16
d_gene: TRBD2
v_gene: TRBV7-3
abundance: -
j_gene: TRBJ2-7
CDR3aa: CASSAAGGQHPYEQYF
CDR3nt: TGTGCCAGCAGCGCAGCGGGGGGACAGCACCCCTACGAGCAGTACTTC

len: 12
d_gene: -
v_gene: TRBV7-2
abundance: once
j_gene: TRBJ2-1
CDR3aa: CDSAVLGSEQFF
CDR3nt: TGTGACTCGGCAGTGCTAGGGAGTGAGCAGTTCTTC

len: 13
d_gene: -
v_gene: TRBV30
abundance: -
j_gene: TRBJ2-2
CDR3aa: CAIQEENTGELFF
CDR3nt: TGTGCCATCCAGGAGGAGAACACCGGGGAGCTGTTTTTT

len: 18
d_gene: -
v_gene: TRBV21-1
abundance: -
j_gene: TRBJ2-7
CDR3aa: CASSKEKGPLTGAYEQYF
CDR3nt: TGTGCCAGCAGCAAAGAAAAGGGTCCCTTGACAGGCGCCTACGAGCAGTACTTC

len: 13
d_gene: -
v_gene: TRBV6-5
abundance: -
j_gene: TRBJ2-3
CDR3aa: CASSRERGGTQYF
CDR3nt: TGTGCCAGCAGCCGCGAGCGCGGAGGTACGCAGTATTTT

len: 12
d_gene: -
v_gene: TRBV29-1
abundance: -
j_gene: TRBJ1-4
CDR3aa: CSVVSGNEKLFF
CDR3nt: TGCAGCGTTGTTTCGGGGAACGAAAAACTGTTTTTT

len: 16
d_gene: TRBD2
v_gene: TRBV7-8
abundance: -
j_gene: TRBJ2-5
CDR3aa: CASSLTSGGLQETQYF
CDR3nt: TGTGCCAGCAGCTTGACTAGCGGGGGCTTGCAAGAGACCCAGTACTTC